Sequencing of this T cell receptor (beta chain) was carried out in a study of blood T cell repertoires in COVID-19. The CDR3 spans 15 residues. In germline, CDR1 is MNHEY, CDR2 SMNVEV (reference sequence). J lost 0 bases, V lost 7 bases, and 8 bases had no gene match. Libraries were prepared by immunoSEQ multiplex PCR; TCRdb keeps only in-frame clonotypes and omits some of them. The sample lists about 280,000 clones; 85% were seen once. The gene calls are TRBV27 and TRBJ1-2; TRBD1 matches at 7 bases. Sequencing was performed on PBMCs or T cells enriched from blood (not recorded which). This receptor was identified in a woman between 45 and 65 years old who had recovered from COVID-19. CDR3 region: CASKYLGQANYGYTF. CDR3 in DNA: TGTGCCAGCAAATACTTAGGACAGGCTAACTATGGCTACACCTTC.